The 9 T cell receptor beta chains listed next were all sequenced from one sample in a study of blood T cell repertoires in COVID-19. Sequencing used immunoSEQ multiplex PCR; TCRdb keeps in-frame clones, though not all of them. The sample yields around 260,000 clones, more than 75% seen once. Material for sequencing was peripheral blood. Source of these receptors: a woman aged 55-70 years with COVID-19, enrolled during active disease.

The chain carries TRBV28 and TRBJ1-3; D perhaps matches TRBD1 (5 bases). CDR1 is MDHEN, CDR2 SYDVKM, per germline. Trimming shortened V by 5 bases and J by 0 bases, and 8 bases separated the two germline ends. The CDR3 is 14 residues long. DNA of the CDR3: TGTGCCAGCAGTCCGGGGGGCTCTGGAAACACCATATATTTT. Residues: CASSPGGSGNTIYF.

The chain couples TRBV7-9 to TRBJ2-5; 10 positions agree with TRBD2. CDR3 length equals 15 residues. Trimming took 4 bases from V and 5 from J; bases not matched to a gene: 7. CDR1 SEHNR and CDR2 FQNEAQ come from the germline V gene (reference sequence). CDR3: CASSSQGTSEETQYF. For the CDR3, the DNA is TGTGCCAGCAGCTCGCAGGGGACTAGCGAGGAGACCCAGTACTTC.

The V and J genes are TRBV24-1 and TRBJ1-1; no firm D call. Germline CDR1 is KGHDR and CDR2 is SFDVKD. This CDR3 is 13 amino acids long. V dropped 7 bases and J dropped 6 bases, with 14 bases sitting between them. The CDR3 sequence is CATSLTGSAEAFF. The CDR3 DNA reads TGTGCCACCAGCTTGACGGGTAGCGCTGAAGCTTTCTTT.

V usage is TRBV27 and J usage is TRBJ2-7, with 7 bases aligning to TRBD2. V was clipped by 1 base and J by 5 bases; unmatched bases: 5. Germline CDR1 MNHEY, CDR2 SMNVEV (reference sequence). This CDR3 is 14 amino acids long. The CDR3 reads CASSLWGGENEQYF. Written as DNA, the CDR3 is TGTGCCAGCAGTTTATGGGGGGGGGAGAACGAGCAGTACTTC.

CDR3 region: CASSSGQGGGNTEAFF. The CDR3 coding sequence is TGTGCCAGCAGCTCAGGACAGGGTGGTGGGAACACTGAAGCTTTCTTT. The rearrangement links TRBV7-9 to TRBJ1-1; 8 nucleotides line up with TRBD1. Germline V gene sequence: CDR1 SEHNR, CDR2 FQNEAQ (reference sequence). V was clipped by 4 bases and J by 1 base; unmatched bases: 8. The CDR3 extends over 16 amino acids.

J is TRBJ2-3 and V is TRBV15; perhaps TRBD2 as D (6 bases). The CDR3 is 16 residues long. Trimming removed 0 bases from V and 2 bases from J, with 12 bases in between. The germline V gene encodes CDR1 LNHNV and CDR2 YYDKDF (reference sequence). CDR3 amino acids: CATSRDDSGFTDTQYF. In DNA, the CDR3 is TGTGCCACCAGCAGAGATGACAGCGGGTTCACAGATACGCAGTATTTT.

This rearrangement joins TRBV6-5 to TRBJ1-2; D unresolved. CDR3 length: 11 residues. V lost 7 bases, J lost 3 bases, and 6 bases lay in between. Germline CDR1 and CDR2: MNHEY and SVGAGI. The CDR3 loop is CASTDYYGYTF. Here the CDR3 DNA reads TGTGCCAGCACCGACTACTATGGCTACACCTTC.

This chain connects TRBV27 to TRBJ1-5; 8 nucleotides match TRBD1. V gave up 5 bases and J gave up 5 bases; unmatched junction bases: 5. The CDR3 is 14 residues long. The germline CDR1 and CDR2 sequences are MNHEY and SMNVEV (reference sequence). CDR3 residues: CASSPQGVDQPQHF. The DNA for the CDR3 is TGTGCCAGCAGTCCACAGGGGGTTGATCAGCCCCAGCATTTT.

The chain links TRBV4-1 to TRBJ2-1; 8 bases are shared with TRBD2. The CDR3 is 15 amino acids. Germline CDR1 MGHRA, CDR2 YSYEKL. Germline trimming cut 5 bases from V and 3 bases from J; bases unmatched to any gene: 6. CDR3: CASSSSGSFYNEQFF. CDR3 coding DNA: TGCGCCAGCAGCTCAAGCGGGAGTTTCTACAATGAGCAGTTCTTC.